This record concerns one TCR beta chain sequence. As yet, its antigen is unknown. V dropped 1 base and J dropped 4; count of bases not matched to a gene: 13. This CDR3 has 19 amino acids. Germline V CDR1 and CDR2: MDHEN, SYDVKM. This sample is drawn from a study of cytomegalovirus exposure and HLA in healthy donors. There were likely unrecorded immune exposures, though donors were nominally healthy when sampled. Study results and limitations: Certain indistinguishable V segments, among them TRBV6-2 and TRBV6-3, were excluded. With later analysis, a missense DCLRE1C variant became linked to TCR beta V- and J-gene trimming.

It was with 60 Vbeta and 13 Jbeta primers that the PCR ran. The protocol was immunoSEQ multiplex PCR, while the TCRdb copy is restricted to in-frame clones and leaves out a portion. The sample contains 150,000 to 200,000 clones, 75% to 80% of which appear only once. The sequence was collected from a middle-aged man in good health and CMV-seropositive. The chain carries TRBV28 and TRBJ1-6; 7 nucleotides align to TRBD1. Sequenced input: PBMCs. CDR3 DNA sequence: TGTGCCAGCAGTTTATCCCCGGGACAGATTACGGGATATAATTCACCCCTCCACTTT. Translated: CASSLSPGQITGYNSPLHF.